The table lists the clone carrying this T cell receptor (beta chain) with many counts. The data were obtained in a study of post-analysis software for immune sequencing data. Every TCR beta cDNA library bore unique molecular identifiers. A single record per CDR3 protein comes from TCRdb applying MiXCR to the PCR reads. The sample consists of over 150,000 distinct CDR3 sequences, around 36% of them appearing once. In germline, CDR1 is MNHEY, CDR2 SMNVEV (reference sequence). This CDR3 contains 15 residues. J was trimmed by 7 bases and V by 2 bases; bases with no gene match: 6. This chain links TRBV27 with TRBJ2-1; 9 nucleotides line up with TRBD1. This specimen was blood, taken after autologous hematopoietic stem cell transplantation. This receptor was taken from a girl aged 5-17 years with multiple sclerosis. The CDR3 spells CASSLMDRGFNEQFF. In DNA, the CDR3 is TGTGCCAGCAGTTTAATGGACAGGGGCTTTAATGAGCAGTTCTTC.